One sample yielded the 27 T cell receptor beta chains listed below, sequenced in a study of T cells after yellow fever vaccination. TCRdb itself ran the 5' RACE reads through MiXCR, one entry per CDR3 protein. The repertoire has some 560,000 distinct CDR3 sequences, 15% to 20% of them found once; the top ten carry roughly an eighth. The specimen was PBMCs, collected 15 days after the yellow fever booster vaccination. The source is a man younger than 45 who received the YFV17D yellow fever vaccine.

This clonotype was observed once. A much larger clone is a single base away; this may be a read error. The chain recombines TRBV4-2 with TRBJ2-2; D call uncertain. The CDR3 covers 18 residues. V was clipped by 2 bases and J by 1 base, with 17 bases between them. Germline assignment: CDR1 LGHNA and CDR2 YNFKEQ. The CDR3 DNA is TGTGCCAGCAGCCAACGTTGGGGTGACCCTGAGAACACCGGGGAGCTGTTTTTT. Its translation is CASSQRWGDPENTGELFF.

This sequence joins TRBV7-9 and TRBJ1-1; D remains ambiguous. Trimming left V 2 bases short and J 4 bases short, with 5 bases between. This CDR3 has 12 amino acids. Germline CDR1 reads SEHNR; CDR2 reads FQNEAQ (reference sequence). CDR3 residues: CASSLKSTEAFF. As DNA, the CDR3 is TGTGCCAGCAGCTTAAAGAGCACTGAAGCTTTCTTT.

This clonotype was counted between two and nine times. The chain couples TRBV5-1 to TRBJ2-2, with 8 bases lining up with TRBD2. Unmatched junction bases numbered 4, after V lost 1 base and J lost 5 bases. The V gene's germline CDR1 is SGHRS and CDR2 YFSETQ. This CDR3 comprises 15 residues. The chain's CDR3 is CASSLTGGPTGELFF. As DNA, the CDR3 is TGCGCCAGCAGCTTGACGGGAGGGCCTACCGGGGAGCTGTTTTTT.

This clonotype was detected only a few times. DNA of the CDR3: TGTGCCAGCAGTGAAAACTCCCCTCCTACGCAGTATTTT. Encoded protein: CASSENSPPTQYF. This chain uses TRBV25-1 with TRBJ2-3; D uncertain. The CDR3 sequence is 13 residues long. Germline values: CDR1 MGHDK, CDR2 SYGVNS. The ends were cut back, 2 bases at V and 8 bases at J, with 11 bases in the middle. The variable domain in full, with the rest retrieved from reference TRBV25-1 and TRBJ2-3, is EADIYQTPRYLVIGTGKKITLECSQTMGHDKMYWYQQDPGMELHLIHYSYGVNSTEKGDLSSESTVSRIRTEHFPLTLESARPSHTSQYLCASSENSPPTQYFGPGTRLTVL.

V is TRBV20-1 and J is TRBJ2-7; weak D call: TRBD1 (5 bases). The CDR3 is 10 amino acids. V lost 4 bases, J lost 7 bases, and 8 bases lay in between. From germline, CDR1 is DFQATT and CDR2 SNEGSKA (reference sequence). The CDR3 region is CSAIRTEQYF. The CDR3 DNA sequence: TGCAGTGCTATCCGGACAGAGCAGTACTTC.

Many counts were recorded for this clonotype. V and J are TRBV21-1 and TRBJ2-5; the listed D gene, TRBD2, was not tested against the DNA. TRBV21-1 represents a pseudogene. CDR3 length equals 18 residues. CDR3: CASSTRAAGGILQETQYF. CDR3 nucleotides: TGTGCCAGCAGCACCCGCGCGGCGGGAGGGATTCTCCAAGAGACCCAGTACTTC.

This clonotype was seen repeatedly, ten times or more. This chain's CDR3 is CASSTPGTEKLFF. The CDR3 DNA reads as TGTGCCAGCAGCACGCCCGGGACAGAAAAACTGTTTTTT. The chain is built from TRBV7-9 and TRBJ1-4, with D possibly being TRBD1 (6 bases). This CDR3 has 13 residues. V shed 5 bases and J shed 8 bases, with 12 bases lying between them. Per the germline V gene, CDR1 is SEHNR and CDR2 is FQNEAQ (reference sequence).

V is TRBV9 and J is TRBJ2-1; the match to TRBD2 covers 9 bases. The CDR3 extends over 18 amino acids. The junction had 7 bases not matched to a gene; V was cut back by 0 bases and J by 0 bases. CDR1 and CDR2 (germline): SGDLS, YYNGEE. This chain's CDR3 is CASSVAGGRASSYNEQFF. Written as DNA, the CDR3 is TGTGCCAGCAGCGTAGCGGGCGGGAGGGCCAGCTCCTACAATGAGCAGTTCTTC.

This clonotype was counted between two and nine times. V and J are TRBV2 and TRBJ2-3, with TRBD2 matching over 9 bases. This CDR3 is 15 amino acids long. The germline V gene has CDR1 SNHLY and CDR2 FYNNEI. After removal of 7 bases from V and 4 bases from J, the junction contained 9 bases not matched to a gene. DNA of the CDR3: TGTGCCAGCAAACTAGGGGTAGCGGGAGCAGATACGCAGTATTTT. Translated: CASKLGVAGADTQYF.

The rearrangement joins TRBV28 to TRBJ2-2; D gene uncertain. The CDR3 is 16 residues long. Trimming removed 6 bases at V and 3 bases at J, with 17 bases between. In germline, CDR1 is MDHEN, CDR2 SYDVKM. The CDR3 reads CASRKDRLKDTGELFF. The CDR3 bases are TGTGCCAGCAGAAAGGACCGCCTAAAGGACACCGGGGAGCTGTTTTTT.

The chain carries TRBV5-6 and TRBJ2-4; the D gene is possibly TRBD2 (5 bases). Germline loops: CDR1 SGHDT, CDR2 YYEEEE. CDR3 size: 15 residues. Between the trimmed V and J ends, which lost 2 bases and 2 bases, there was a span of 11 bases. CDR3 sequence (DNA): TGTGCCAGCAGCTTTCCGGGAATATCCAAAAACATTCAGTACTTC. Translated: CASSFPGISKNIQYF.

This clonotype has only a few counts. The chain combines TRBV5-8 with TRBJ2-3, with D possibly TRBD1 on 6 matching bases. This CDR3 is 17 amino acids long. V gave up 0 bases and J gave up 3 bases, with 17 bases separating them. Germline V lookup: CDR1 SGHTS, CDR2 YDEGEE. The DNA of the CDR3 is TGTGCCAGCAGCTTGGGAACCTCAGGGGAATTAACAGATACGCAGTATTTT. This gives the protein CASSLGTSGELTDTQYF.

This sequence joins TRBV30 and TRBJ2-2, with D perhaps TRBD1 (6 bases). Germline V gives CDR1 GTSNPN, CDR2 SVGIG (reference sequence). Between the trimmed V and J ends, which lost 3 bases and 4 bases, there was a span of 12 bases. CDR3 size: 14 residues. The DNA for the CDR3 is TGTGCCTGGAGACCGGGACACATCACCGGGGAGCTGTTTTTT. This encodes CAWRPGHITGELFF. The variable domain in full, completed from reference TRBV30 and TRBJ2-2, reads SQTIHQWPATLVQPVGSPLSLECTVEGTSNPNLYWYRQAAGRGLQLLFYSVGIGQISSEVPQNLSASRPQDRQFILSSKKLLLSDSGFYLCAWRPGHITGELFFGEGSRLTVL.

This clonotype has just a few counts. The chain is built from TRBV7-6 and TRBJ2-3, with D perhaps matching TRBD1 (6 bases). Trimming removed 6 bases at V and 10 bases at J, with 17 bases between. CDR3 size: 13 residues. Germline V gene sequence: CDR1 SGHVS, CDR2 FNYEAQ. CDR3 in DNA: TGTGCCAGCAGACCGACGTCAGGGGTCGCGCAGTATTTT. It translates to CASRPTSGVAQYF.

The CDR3 reads CASSLGEQETQYF. Written as DNA, the CDR3 is TGTGCCAGCAGCTTAGGGGAGCAAGAGACCCAGTACTTC. The chain has TRBV11-2 and TRBJ2-5; D is possibly TRBD2 (5 bases). CDR3 length: 13 residues. V was pared by 1 base and J by 2 bases, with 5 bases between. Per the germline V gene, CDR1 is SGHAT and CDR2 is FQNNGV.

CDR3 residues: CAWILNTEAFF. The CDR3 DNA sequence: TGTGCCTGGATCCTGAACACTGAAGCTTTCTTT. This chain joins TRBV30 and TRBJ1-1; D gene unclear. The CDR3 contains 11 residues. V dropped 4 bases and J dropped 0 bases, with 3 bases sitting between them. Germline CDR1 and CDR2: GTSNPN and SVGIG (reference sequence).

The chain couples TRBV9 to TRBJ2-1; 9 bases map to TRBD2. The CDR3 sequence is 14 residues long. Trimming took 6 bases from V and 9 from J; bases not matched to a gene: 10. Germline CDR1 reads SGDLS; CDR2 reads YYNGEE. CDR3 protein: CASTSRREGSEQFF. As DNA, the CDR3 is TGTGCCAGCACCTCTAGGCGGGAGGGTTCTGAGCAGTTCTTC.

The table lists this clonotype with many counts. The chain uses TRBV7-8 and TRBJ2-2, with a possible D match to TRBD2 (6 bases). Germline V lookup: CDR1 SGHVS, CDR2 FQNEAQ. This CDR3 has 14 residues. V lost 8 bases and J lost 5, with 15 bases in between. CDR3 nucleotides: TGTGCCAGCTCACCAAGGAGGGATACCGGGGAGCTGTTTTTT. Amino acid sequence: CASSPRRDTGELFF.

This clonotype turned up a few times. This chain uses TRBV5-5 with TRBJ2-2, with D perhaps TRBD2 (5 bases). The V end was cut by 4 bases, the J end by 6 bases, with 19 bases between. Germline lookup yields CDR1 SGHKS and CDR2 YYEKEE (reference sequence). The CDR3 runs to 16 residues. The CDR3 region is CASSPFLRGIPGELFF. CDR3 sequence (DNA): TGTGCCAGCAGCCCATTCCTTCGGGGAATCCCCGGGGAGCTGTTTTTT.

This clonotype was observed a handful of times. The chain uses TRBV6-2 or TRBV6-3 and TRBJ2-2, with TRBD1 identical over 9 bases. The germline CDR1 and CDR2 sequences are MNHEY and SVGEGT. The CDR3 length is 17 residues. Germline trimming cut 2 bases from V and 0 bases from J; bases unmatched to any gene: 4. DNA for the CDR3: TGTGCCAGCAGTTACGGGACAGGGTTCGCGAACACCGGGGAGCTGTTTTTT. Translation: CASSYGTGFANTGELFF.

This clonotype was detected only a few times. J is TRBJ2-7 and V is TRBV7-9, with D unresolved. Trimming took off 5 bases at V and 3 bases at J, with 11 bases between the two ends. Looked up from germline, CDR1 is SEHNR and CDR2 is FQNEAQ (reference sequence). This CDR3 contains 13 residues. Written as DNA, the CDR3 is TGTGCCAGCAGCCTGTTTTACAACTACGAGCAGTACTTC. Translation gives CASSLFYNYEQYF.

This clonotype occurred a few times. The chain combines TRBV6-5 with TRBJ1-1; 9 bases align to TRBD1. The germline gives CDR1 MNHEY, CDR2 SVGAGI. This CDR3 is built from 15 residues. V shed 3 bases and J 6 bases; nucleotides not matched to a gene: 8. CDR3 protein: CASSYSQGAFAEAFF. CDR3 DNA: TGTGCCAGCAGTTATTCACAGGGGGCGTTTGCTGAAGCTTTCTTT.

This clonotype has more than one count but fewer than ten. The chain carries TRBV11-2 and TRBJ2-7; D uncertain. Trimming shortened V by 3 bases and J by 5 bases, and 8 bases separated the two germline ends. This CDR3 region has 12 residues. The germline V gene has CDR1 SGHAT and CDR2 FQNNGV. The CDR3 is CASSFIENEQYF. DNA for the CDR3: TGTGCCAGCAGCTTTATCGAGAACGAGCAGTACTTC.

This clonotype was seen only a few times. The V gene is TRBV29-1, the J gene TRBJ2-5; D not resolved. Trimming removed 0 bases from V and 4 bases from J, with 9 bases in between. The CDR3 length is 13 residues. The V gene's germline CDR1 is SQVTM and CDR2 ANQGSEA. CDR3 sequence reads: CSVEDISRETQYF. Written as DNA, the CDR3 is TGCAGCGTTGAAGATATCAGCCGAGAGACCCAGTACTTC.

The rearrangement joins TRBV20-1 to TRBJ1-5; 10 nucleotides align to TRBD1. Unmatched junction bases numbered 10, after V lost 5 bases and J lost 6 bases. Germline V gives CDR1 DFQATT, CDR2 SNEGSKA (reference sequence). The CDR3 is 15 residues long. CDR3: CSASAGTGVGQPQHF. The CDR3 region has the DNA TGCAGTGCTTCTGCCGGGACAGGGGTAGGTCAGCCCCAGCATTTT.

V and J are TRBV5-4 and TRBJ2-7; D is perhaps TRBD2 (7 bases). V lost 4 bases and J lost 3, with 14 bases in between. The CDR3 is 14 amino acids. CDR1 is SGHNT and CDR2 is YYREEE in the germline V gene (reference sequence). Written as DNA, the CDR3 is TGTGCCAGCAGCCCGGGGGGCAGTTTCTACGAGCAGTACTTC. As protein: CASSPGGSFYEQYF.

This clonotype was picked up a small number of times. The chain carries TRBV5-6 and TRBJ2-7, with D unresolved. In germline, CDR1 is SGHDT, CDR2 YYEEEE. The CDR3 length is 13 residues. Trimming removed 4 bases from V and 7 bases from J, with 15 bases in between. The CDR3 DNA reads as TGTGCCAGCAGCCTGGGTGGTTTTGGGGAGCAGTACTTC. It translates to CASSLGGFGEQYF.